The 22 T cell receptor beta chains below come from one sample, sequenced in a study of OX40 agonist ivuxolimab in advanced cancers. Generated by immunoSEQ multiplex PCR, the TCRdb table keeps only in-frame clones and is missing some. The sample shows around 67,000 clones, over 70% of them seen only once. Sequencing used CD4+ or CD8+ T cells sorted from blood, obtained in a trial of the OX40 agonist ivuxolimab. The receptors come from an adult with an advanced solid tumor such as melanoma, head and neck, liver or kidney cancer.

The chain uses TRBV4-1 and TRBJ1-3; D ambiguous. The CDR3 runs to 15 residues. Germline V gives CDR1 MGHRA, CDR2 YSYEKL. Trimming shortened V by 5 bases and J by 2 bases, and 13 bases separated the two germline ends. The DNA for the CDR3 is TGCGCCAGCAGCAAACGAGGGTTAGCTGGAAACACCATATATTTT. As protein: CASSKRGLAGNTIYF.

This chain joins TRBV30 and TRBJ1-4; 7 bases match TRBD1. Germline CDR1 is GTSNPN and CDR2 is SVGIG (reference sequence). The V and J ends lost 2 bases and 11 bases, in that order; junction bases with no gene match: 8. This CDR3 has 13 amino acids. The chain's CDR3 is CAWSPSQGGKLFF. The CDR3 nucleotides are TGTGCCTGGAGTCCCTCTCAGGGGGGCAAACTGTTTTTT.

The genes are TRBV5-1 and TRBJ2-3; TRBD1 might be the D (6 bases). The CDR3 has 17 residues. Trimming stripped 5 bases from V and 0 bases from J, with 19 bases between. Germline CDR1 reads SGHRS; CDR2 reads YFSETQ. CDR3 nucleotides: TGCGCCAGCAGTGTGGGTGGACAGTCTACTAGCACAGATACGCAGTATTTT. It specifies CASSVGGQSTSTDTQYF.

The chain joins TRBV6-1 to TRBJ1-5, with D tentatively TRBD1 (6 bases). The germline gives CDR1 MNHNS, CDR2 SASEGT. V shed 8 bases and J shed 6 bases, with 14 bases lying between them. The CDR3 extends over 13 amino acids. The DNA of the CDR3 is TGTGCCAGCCAGGTCTCACAGGGTCAGCCCCAGCATTTT. It is translated as CASQVSQGQPQHF.

This clone appeared a few times. The V call is TRBV30, the J call TRBJ1-1; D is possibly TRBD1 (6 bases). The CDR3 has 16 amino acids. V was pared by 1 base and J by 2 bases, with 17 bases between. Germline loops: CDR1 GTSNPN, CDR2 SVGIG (reference sequence). The CDR3 nucleotides are TGTGCCTGGAGTGGAAAGGTCAGGGGACGTAACACTGAAGCTTTCTTT. The encoded protein is CAWSGKVRGRNTEAFF.

This clone was detected only once. The gene calls are TRBV5-1 and TRBJ2-1; 8 bases map to TRBD1. CDR3 size: 14 residues. Germline-derived CDR1 and CDR2 are SGHRS and YFSETQ. J lost 7 bases, V lost 3 bases, and 6 bases had no gene match. CDR3 sequence reads: CASSSWTGTNEQFF. The CDR3 DNA is TGCGCCAGCAGCTCTTGGACAGGGACAAATGAGCAGTTCTTC. Complete variable domain (other parts from reference TRBV5-1 and TRBJ2-1): KAGVTQTPRYLIKTRGQQVTLSCSPISGHRSVSWYQQTPGQGLQFLFEYFSETQRNKGNFPGRFSGRQFSNSRSEMNVSTLELGDSALYLCASSSWTGTNEQFFGPGTRLTVL.

The rearrangement uses TRBV9 and TRBJ2-2; possible D gene TRBD1, 5 bases. The length of the CDR3 is 15 residues. CDR1 and CDR2 (germline): SGDLS, YYNGEE. V lost 0 bases and J lost 1, with 7 bases in between. The CDR3 nucleotides are TGTGCCAGCAGCGTAGTCCAGGGGAACACCGGGGAGCTGTTTTTT. This sequence encodes CASSVVQGNTGELFF. The entire variable domain, with the rest obtained from reference TRBV9 and TRBJ2-2, is as follows: DSGVTQTPKHLITATGQRVTLRCSPRSGDLSVYWYQQSLDQGLQFLIQYYNGEERAKGNILERFSAQQFPDLHSELNLSSLELGDSALYFCASSVVQGNTGELFFGEGSRLTVL.

The CDR3 nucleotides read TGTGCCAGCAGTTACAGGCTTGCAGATACGCAGTATTTT. It is translated as CASSYRLADTQYF. V gene TRBV6-6 combines with J gene TRBJ2-3; D is unclear. In germline, CDR1 is MNHNY, CDR2 SVGAGI (reference sequence). The CDR3 is 13 residues long. The V end was cut by 2 bases, the J end by 4 bases, with 7 bases between.

The V and J genes are TRBV5-4 and TRBJ1-1; tentative D call: TRBD1 (6 bases). The germline V gene encodes CDR1 SGHNT and CDR2 YYREEE (reference sequence). The CDR3 length is 15 residues. Between the trimmed V and J ends, which lost 10 bases and 3 bases, there was a span of 22 bases. CDR3 in DNA: TGTGCCTCTAGACCGGATCGGGGGCGGGACACTGAAGCTTTCTTT. It encodes CASRPDRGRDTEAFF.

This clone was seen more than once but under ten times. V and J are TRBV15 and TRBJ1-2; no clear D gene. Looked up from germline, CDR1 is LNHNV and CDR2 is YYDKDF (reference sequence). CDR3 length: 15 residues. The germline V and J ends were trimmed by 3 bases and 4 bases, with 15 bases remaining between them. The CDR3 spells CATSSDSIRAYGYTF. The CDR3 bases are TGTGCCACCAGCAGCGACTCAATTCGGGCCTATGGCTACACCTTC.

The chain couples TRBV30 to TRBJ1-5; D possibly corresponds to TRBD1 (5 bases). The ends were cut back, 5 bases at V and 3 bases at J, with 14 bases in the middle. CDR1 GTSNPN and CDR2 SVGIG come from the germline V gene (reference sequence). The CDR3 is 14 amino acids. CDR3: CAWGTNRPNQPQHF. CDR3 sequence (DNA): TGTGCCTGGGGAACCAACAGGCCCAATCAGCCCCAGCATTTT.

The chain combines TRBV6-1 with TRBJ1-2; 7 bases agree with TRBD1. Germline assignment: CDR1 MNHNS and CDR2 SASEGT. The CDR3 is 16 residues long. The V and J ends lost 3 bases and 5 bases, in that order; junction bases with no gene match: 12. CDR3 coding DNA: TGTGCCAGCAGTGAGATGCGAGGGGGCCTTAGTTATGGCTACACCTTC. Translated: CASSEMRGGLSYGYTF.

The chain couples TRBV4-3 to TRBJ1-5, with D possibly being TRBD1 (5 bases). Germline loops: CDR1 LGHNA, CDR2 YSLEER. The CDR3 sequence is 15 residues long. V lost 0 bases to trimming and J lost 5 bases, with 11 bases between them. The CDR3 region is CASSQEVGRDQPQHF. CDR3 coding DNA: TGCGCCAGCAGCCAAGAGGTCGGCAGGGATCAGCCCCAGCATTTT.

The DNA of the CDR3 is TGTGCCAGCAGCTCCGAGGGGGGGGACCCCGAGACCCAGTACTTC. It specifies CASSSEGGDPETQYF. V and J are TRBV7-9 and TRBJ2-5; a possible D gene is TRBD2 (7 bases). The V gene's germline CDR1 is SEHNR and CDR2 FQNEAQ (reference sequence). CDR3 length equals 15 residues. The V gene lost 4 bases and the J gene lost 5 bases, with 17 bases spanning the gap.

V gene TRBV7-6 combines with J gene TRBJ1-1; D perhaps matches TRBD1 (5 bases). V was trimmed by 1 base and J by 0 bases, leaving 27 bases between them. The CDR3 length is 21 residues. The germline V gene has CDR1 SGHVS and CDR2 FNYEAQ. This CDR3 reads CASSLGGLSGRVRGLNTEAFF. The CDR3 bases are TGTGCCAGCAGCTTAGGGGGGTTGAGCGGACGTGTTCGGGGGTTGAACACTGAAGCTTTCTTT.

J is TRBJ1-2 and V is TRBV6-1; 7 bases are a match to TRBD1. This CDR3 has 15 residues. Germline lookup yields CDR1 MNHNS and CDR2 SASEGT. Unmatched junction bases numbered 6, after V lost 2 bases and J lost 3 bases. The CDR3 loop is CASSESTGSHYGYTF. In DNA form, the CDR3 reads TGTGCCAGCAGTGAATCGACAGGGTCCCACTATGGCTACACCTTC.

This clone was seen once. This chain uses TRBV10-1 with TRBJ2-6, with 9 bases lining up with TRBD1. This CDR3 is built from 18 residues. Germline V gene sequence: CDR1 WNHNN, CDR2 SYGVQD (reference sequence). J gave up 2 bases and V 11 bases, and 16 bases lay outside the gene matches. The CDR3 region has the DNA TGCGCCCGTCACAAACAGGGGGCGTGGAGGCCTGGGGCCAACGTCCTGACTTTC. This gives the protein CARHKQGAWRPGANVLTF.

The rearrangement uses TRBV7-8 and TRBJ2-2, with D uncertain. The CDR3 has 14 residues. Germline CDR1 and CDR2: SGHVS and FQNEAQ. V dropped 0 bases and J dropped 4 bases, with 6 bases sitting between them. This CDR3 reads CASSLASRTGELFF. DNA for the CDR3: TGTGCCAGCAGCTTAGCTAGCCGCACCGGGGAGCTGTTTTTT.

On this clone itself: At one of its ends the junction is not consistent with the germline gene, which may arise from a read error. The chain combines TRBV7-2 with TRBJ2-7; no firm D call. The CDR3 contains 11 residues. CDR1 is SGHTA, CDR2 FQGNSA, per germline. This CDR3 reads CASSFHRSILF. The CDR3 DNA reads as TGTGCCAGCAGCTTCCATCGGTCCATCCTATTC.

The gene calls are TRBV10-3 and TRBJ1-2; 7 bases are a match to TRBD1. Germline lookup yields CDR1 ENHRY and CDR2 SYGVKD. After removal of 5 bases from V and 7 bases from J, the junction contained 13 bases not matched to a gene. The CDR3 has 15 residues. The CDR3 here is CAISPRPGGEVGYTF. CDR3 bases: TGTGCCATCAGTCCCAGGCCAGGGGGGGAAGTTGGCTACACCTTC.

The rearrangement joins TRBV5-8 to TRBJ2-5, with a possible D match to TRBD2 (6 bases). There are 13 residues in the CDR3. V was cut by 3 bases and J by 3 bases, with 9 bases left in between. Germline V lookup: CDR1 SGHTS, CDR2 YDEGEE. The CDR3 region has the DNA TGTGCCAGCAGCTCGTCGGGGGAAGAGACCCAGTACTTC. As protein: CASSSSGEETQYF.

The chain is built from TRBV19 and TRBJ1-1; TRBD1 is a possible D gene (5 bases). V shed 1 base and J shed 4 bases, with 16 bases lying between them. This CDR3 comprises 16 residues. Per germline, CDR1 LNHDA and CDR2 SQIVND (reference sequence). The CDR3 nucleotides are TGTGCCAGTAGTATAGGAGGGGTCTCCCAAGCCACTGAAGCTTTCTTT. Encoded protein: CASSIGGVSQATEAFF.